The 10 T cell receptor beta chains in this list originate from one sample, sequenced in a study of blood T cell repertoires in COVID-19. TCRdb's table, derived via immunoSEQ multiplex PCR, lists solely in-frame clones and lacks some. This sample has 250,000 to 350,000 clones, with roughly 90% found just once. The sample consisted of peripheral blood. These receptors were obtained from a woman aged 25 to 39 with COVID-19, enrolled during active disease.

The chain carries TRBV18 and TRBJ1-4; D gene unclear. This CDR3 region has 15 residues. The germline V gene encodes CDR1 KGHSH and CDR2 LQKENI. The V gene lost 4 bases and the J gene lost 8 bases, with 17 bases spanning the gap. CDR3 amino acids: CASSLGGSVGEKLFF. Written as DNA, the CDR3 is TGTGCCAGCTCACTCGGCGGCTCGGTTGGAGAAAAACTGTTTTTT.

V gene TRBV4-2 combines with J gene TRBJ2-5; D may be TRBD1 (5 bases). V shed 2 bases and J shed 2 bases, with 15 bases lying between them. CDR1 and CDR2 from the germline V gene are LGHNA and YNFKEQ. The CDR3 extends over 16 amino acids. The CDR3 loop reads CASSQPKTALQETQYF. DNA of the CDR3: TGTGCCAGCAGCCAACCGAAGACAGCGTTACAAGAGACCCAGTACTTC.

This chain uses TRBV11-3 with TRBJ2-1; the match to TRBD1 covers 9 bases. Germline V gene data show CDR1 as SGHNT and CDR2 as YENEEA. J lost 2 bases, V lost 5 bases, and 4 bases had no gene match. CDR3 length: 15 amino acids. This chain's CDR3 is CASSQGTGPYNEQFF. As DNA, the CDR3 is TGTGCCAGCAGCCAAGGGACAGGGCCCTACAATGAGCAGTTCTTC. Full variable domain (missing parts from reference TRBV11-3 and TRBJ2-1): EAGVVQSPRYKIIEKKQPVAFWCNPISGHNTLYWYLQNLGQGPELLIRYENEEAVDDSQLPKDRFSAERLKGVDSTLKIQPAELGDSAVYLCASSQGTGPYNEQFFGPGTRLTVL.

Worth noting for this clone: The sample contains more than one DNA sequence encoding this CDR3. The V gene is TRBV12-3 or TRBV12-4, the J gene TRBJ1-1; weak D call: TRBD1 (6 bases). CDR3 length: 13 amino acids. V shed 6 bases and J shed 1 base, with 9 bases lying between them. Here the CDR3 reads CASSWTENTEAFF. Written as DNA, the CDR3 is TGTGCCAGCAGCTGGACAGAGAACACTGAAGCTTTCTTT.

The chain employs TRBV6-5 and TRBJ1-2, with 8 bases fitting TRBD1. V shed 6 bases and J 6 bases; nucleotides not matched to a gene: 6. The germline V gene has CDR1 MNHEY and CDR2 SVGAGI. This CDR3 spans 13 amino acids. The CDR3 here is CASRVDRDHGYTF. The CDR3 DNA follows: TGTGCCAGCAGAGTGGACAGGGATCATGGCTACACCTTC.

In its sample, this clone was seen a few times. The rearrangement links TRBV5-6 to TRBJ2-2; 11 bases agree with TRBD2. This CDR3 contains 16 residues. V lost 3 bases and J lost 5; bases outside the gene matches: 6. The germline gives CDR1 SGHDT, CDR2 YYEEEE. CDR3 nucleotides: TGTGCCAGCAGCTCCCAGGGACTAGCGGATACCGGGGAGCTGTTTTTT. It is translated as CASSSQGLADTGELFF. Combining the CDR3 with reference TRBV5-6 and TRBJ2-2 gives the whole variable domain DAGVTQSPTHLIKTRGQQVTLRCSPKSGHDTVSWYQQALGQGPQFIFQYYEEEERQRGNFPDRFSGHQFPNYSSELNVNALLLGDSALYLCASSSQGLADTGELFFGEGSRLTVL.

The chain links TRBV30 to TRBJ1-4; the match to TRBD1 covers 7 bases. The CDR3 runs to 15 residues. The V gene end was trimmed by 3 bases and the J gene end by 6 bases; junction bases not matched to a gene: 10. CDR1 and CDR2 (germline): GTSNPN, SVGIG (reference sequence). The CDR3 loop reads CAWRSGQAPHEKLFF. CDR3 DNA: TGTGCCTGGAGAAGCGGACAGGCTCCGCATGAAAAACTGTTTTTT.

The chain recombines TRBV5-4 with TRBJ1-2; D possibly corresponds to TRBD1 (6 bases). The CDR3 has 14 amino acids. Germline V gene sequence: CDR1 SGHNT, CDR2 YYREEE (reference sequence). V lost 0 bases and J 5 bases, leaving 11 bases between the germline ends. The CDR3 loop reads CASSLGSGVYGYTF. The CDR3 DNA reads as TGTGCCAGCAGCTTGGGGTCAGGGGTTTATGGCTACACCTTC.

The chain is built from TRBV5-1 and TRBJ2-1, with 9 bases matching TRBD1. The germline V gene encodes CDR1 SGHRS and CDR2 YFSETQ. V dropped 4 bases and J dropped 6; count of bases not matched to a gene: 2. This CDR3 has 13 residues. For the CDR3, the DNA is TGCGCCAGCAGCGAGACAGGGGGCAATGAGCAGTTCTTC. Translation gives CASSETGGNEQFF.

The chain is built from TRBV9 and TRBJ1-3, with D hard to call. Germline V CDR1 and CDR2: SGDLS, YYNGEE. V was shortened by 4 bases and J by 0 bases, with 11 bases between the two germline ends. This CDR3 is 15 amino acids long. The CDR3 spells CASSPNRGSGNTIYF. In DNA, the CDR3 is TGTGCCAGCAGCCCAAACCGGGGCTCTGGAAACACCATATATTTT.